What follows are 19 T cell receptor beta chains derived from one specimen sequenced in a study of technical replicates of blood from a few donors. Assay: immunoSEQ multiplex PCR; the TCRdb copy retains only in-frame clones and omits some. The sample holds around 80,000 clones, approximately 94% seen once. Sequencing was carried out using T cells isolated from PBMCs. The receptors originated from a human donor in good health.

Written as DNA, the CDR3 is TGTGCCAGCAGTCCTTACAAGAACACTGAAGCTTTCTTT. Translating it yields CASSPYKNTEAFF. V and J are TRBV6-5 and TRBJ1-1; D gene uncertain. The CDR3 extends over 13 amino acids. Trimming took off 5 bases at V and 1 base at J, with 8 bases between the two ends. Germline V gene lookup returns CDR1 MNHEY and CDR2 SVGAGI.

J is TRBJ1-1 and V is TRBV5-4; 9 positions agree with TRBD1. This CDR3 region has 15 residues. Germline CDR1 is SGHNT and CDR2 is YYREEE (reference sequence). The J segment lost 1 base and the V segment lost 5 bases, leaving 6 bases of the junction unmatched. The CDR3: CASSPRQGENTEAFF. CDR3 nucleotide sequence: TGTGCCAGCAGTCCACGACAGGGGGAGAACACTGAAGCTTTCTTT.

The count of this clone is one. V and J are TRBV11-2 and TRBJ2-3; a possible D gene is TRBD2 (6 bases). Trimming cost V 5 bases and J 2 bases, with 20 bases left between them. Germline V CDR1 and CDR2: SGHAT, FQNNGV. This CDR3 has 17 residues. The CDR3 is CASSTTRFSGYTDTQYF. The CDR3 DNA follows: TGTGCCAGCAGCACCACAAGATTTAGCGGATACACAGATACGCAGTATTTT.

This clone was seen only once. This chain connects TRBV4-3 to TRBJ2-1; 7 bases are a match to TRBD2. V was pared by 0 bases and J by 13 bases, with 9 bases of the junction left unmatched. The CDR3 spans 14 residues. Germline CDR1 and CDR2: LGHNA and YSLEER. The CDR3, as DNA: TGCGCCAGCAGCCAAGACCGTGACCGACTAGCCCAGTTCTTC. Its protein is CASSQDRDRLAQFF.

The chain recombines TRBV29-1 with TRBJ2-1, with a tentative D call TRBD2 (5 bases). Germline values: CDR1 SQVTM, CDR2 ANQGSEA. The V gene lost 8 bases and the J gene lost 5 bases, with 10 bases spanning the gap. CDR3 length: 11 residues. Here the CDR3 DNA reads TGCAGCTCGAGGACTGACAATGAGCAGTTCTTC. Translated, it gives CSSRTDNEQFF.

The CDR3 DNA sequence: TGTGCCAGCCGCGGGACTAGCGGCTACGAGCAGTACTTC. The encoded protein is CASRGTSGYEQYF. V and J are TRBV28 and TRBJ2-7, with 11 bases fitting TRBD2. There are 13 residues in the CDR3. Per germline, CDR1 MDHEN and CDR2 SYDVKM. Trimming took 8 bases from V and 3 from J; bases not matched to a gene: 3.

The J gene is TRBJ2-7, the V gene TRBV4-1; no reliable D call. Germline V CDR1 and CDR2: MGHRA, YSYEKL. Trimming took 0 bases from V and 0 from J, leaving 6 bases between them. The CDR3 runs 14 residues. The CDR3 DNA follows: TGCGCCAGCAGCCAAGATCAGCGCTCCTACGAGCAGTACTTC. It translates to CASSQDQRSYEQYF.

The rearrangement uses TRBV27 and TRBJ1-4, with D maybe TRBD1 (5 bases). Trimming left V 3 bases short and J 5 bases short, with 10 bases between. Germline CDR1 MNHEY, CDR2 SMNVEV (reference sequence). The CDR3 has 14 residues. CDR3 sequence: CASSFAGPNEKLFF. The CDR3 coding sequence is TGTGCCAGCAGTTTCGCGGGACCCAATGAAAAACTGTTTTTT.

The V gene is TRBV6-5, the J gene TRBJ1-2; a possible D gene is TRBD1 (5 bases). This CDR3 has 15 residues. V lost 4 bases and J lost 8, with 20 bases in between. In germline, CDR1 is MNHEY, CDR2 SVGAGI. CDR3 protein: CASSLLGAGQEGYTF. DNA for the CDR3: TGTGCCAGCAGTTTATTAGGAGCGGGGCAGGAGGGCTACACCTTC.

The chain uses TRBV7-3 and TRBJ2-3; 12 nucleotides align to TRBD2. This CDR3 is built from 15 residues. Trimming removed 6 bases from V and 4 bases from J; junction bases left unmatched: 5. The germline gives CDR1 SGHTA, CDR2 FQGTGA. The CDR3 sequence: CASSRLAGEADTQYF. CDR3 DNA sequence: TGTGCCAGCAGTCGACTAGCGGGAGAAGCAGATACGCAGTATTTT.

The chain combines TRBV28 with TRBJ1-1, with no clear D. The CDR3 spans 14 residues. The germline gives CDR1 MDHEN, CDR2 SYDVKM. The V end was cut by 3 bases, the J end by 3 bases, with 11 bases between. The CDR3 DNA sequence: TGTGCCAGCAGTTTCTTAGAGGGAGACACTGAAGCTTTCTTT. It specifies CASSFLEGDTEAFF.

The genes are TRBV7-2 and TRBJ2-7; 7 nucleotides line up with TRBD2. Germline loops: CDR1 SGHTA, CDR2 FQGNSA. The CDR3 runs 12 residues. V lost 1 base and J lost 7; bases outside the gene matches: 1. The CDR3 DNA follows: TGTGCCAGCAGCTTAGGACTAGCAGAGCAGTACTTC. Its translation is CASSLGLAEQYF.

V usage is TRBV27 and J usage is TRBJ2-1, with D possibly TRBD2 on 6 matching bases. V dropped 7 bases and J dropped 0 bases, with 16 bases sitting between them. Per the germline V gene, CDR1 is MNHEY and CDR2 is SMNVEV (reference sequence). CDR3 size: 16 residues. CDR3 nucleotides: TGTGCCAGCATGTTAGCGGAGTATAGCTCCTACAATGAGCAGTTCTTC. Translated, it gives CASMLAEYSSYNEQFF.

The V and J genes are TRBV28 and TRBJ2-5, with 12 bases identical to TRBD2. The trim removed 4 bases at V and 5 bases at J, leaving 2 bases unmatched. The CDR3 is 14 amino acids. Per germline, CDR1 MDHEN and CDR2 SYDVKM. The CDR3 region has the DNA TGTGCCAGCAGTTCGGGACTAGCGGGCGAGACCCAGTACTTC. This translates into CASSSGLAGETQYF.

The rearrangement joins TRBV7-8 to TRBJ2-2, with a possible D match to TRBD1 (5 bases). Trimming removed 5 bases from V and 4 bases from J, with 17 bases in between. The CDR3 totals 16 residues. Germline V gene sequence: CDR1 SGHVS, CDR2 FQNEAQ. The CDR3 region is CASSPLGQVSTGELFF. DNA of the CDR3: TGTGCCAGCAGCCCTCTGGGGCAGGTTAGCACCGGGGAGCTGTTTTTT.

The rearrangement uses TRBV10-3 and TRBJ2-5; D may be TRBD2 (5 bases). The V and J ends lost 10 bases and 1 base respectively, with 13 bases between them. The CDR3 spans 13 residues. The germline gives CDR1 ENHRY, CDR2 SYGVKD. CDR3 loop: CASSLGGQETQYF. The DNA of the CDR3 is TGTGCCAGCAGCTTAGGAGGCCAAGAGACCCAGTACTTC.

V usage is TRBV27 and J usage is TRBJ2-3; D is uncertain. The germline V gene has CDR1 MNHEY and CDR2 SMNVEV (reference sequence). The V gene lost 0 bases and the J gene lost 1 base, with 11 bases spanning the gap. The CDR3 totals 16 residues. The CDR3 coding sequence is TGTGCCAGCAGTTTATCTAACAAGTTGGGCACAGATACGCAGTATTTT. Protein product: CASSLSNKLGTDTQYF.

The chain joins TRBV27 to TRBJ1-2, with TRBD1 matching 7 bases. There are 13 residues in the CDR3. Losses at the gene ends were 6 bases for V and 3 bases for J; bases not matched to a gene: 4. Germline assignment: CDR1 MNHEY and CDR2 SMNVEV (reference sequence). Here the CDR3 DNA reads TGTGCCAGCAGCCGAGACAGGGACTATGGCTACACCTTC. This encodes CASSRDRDYGYTF.

This clone was seen a few times. The rearrangement links TRBV5-4 to TRBJ2-7; TRBD2 matches 7 bases. J was trimmed by 0 bases and V by 0 bases; bases with no gene match: 0. The CDR3 loop spans 14 amino acids. Germline CDR1 is SGHNT and CDR2 is YYREEE (reference sequence). The CDR3 bases are TGTGCCAGCAGCTTGGGGACTAGCTCCTACGAGCAGTACTTC. Translation gives CASSLGTSSYEQYF.